The 5 T cell receptor beta chains below come from one sample, sequenced in a study of T cell responses to AZD1222 COVID-19 vaccine. Method: immunoSEQ multiplex PCR; TCRdb's copy keeps in-frame clones and lacks some. Seen here are about 180,000 clones, about 90% observed once, and the top ten hold approximately 1.9%. The sample in question was peripheral blood, obtained 28 days after the second AZD1222 dose. Receptors originate from an adult who received the AZD1222 COVID-19 vaccine.

V gene TRBV7-9 combines with J gene TRBJ1-4; D perhaps matches TRBD1 (5 bases). The CDR3 is made up of 14 amino acids. CDR1 SEHNR and CDR2 FQNEAQ come from the germline V gene (reference sequence). Between the trimmed V and J ends, which lost 5 bases and 3 bases, there was a span of 10 bases. Written as DNA, the CDR3 is TGTGCCAGCAGCCTGGTGGGGGCTAATGAAAAACTGTTTTTT. Translating gives CASSLVGANEKLFF. The full variable domain, completed using reference TRBV7-9 and TRBJ1-4, is DTGVSQNPRHKITKRGQNVTFRCDPISEHNRLYWYRQTLGQGPEFLTYFQNEAQLEKSRLLSDRFSAERPKGSFSTLEIQRTEQGDSAMYLCASSLVGANEKLFFGSGTQLSVL.

The rearrangement uses TRBV10-3 and TRBJ2-5, with 7 bases lining up with TRBD2. V lost 3 bases, J lost 5 bases, and 27 bases stayed unmatched. The CDR3 has 21 amino acids. CDR1 and CDR2 from the germline V gene are ENHRY and SYGVKD. The CDR3, as DNA: TGTGCCATCAGTGAATCCGCTCCCCTTCTAGCGGAGTCTGCAGCGGGGGAGACCCAGTACTTC. Its protein product is CAISESAPLLAESAAGETQYF.

V gene TRBV28 combines with J gene TRBJ1-6; 9 bases map to TRBD1. CDR1 and CDR2 (germline): MDHEN, SYDVKM. This CDR3 region has 15 residues. J gave up 6 bases and V 4 bases, and 4 bases lay outside the gene matches. DNA of the CDR3: TGTGCCAGCAGTTCCGGGACAGGGATTAATTCACCCCTCCACTTT. It encodes CASSSGTGINSPLHF.

V and J are TRBV25-1 and TRBJ2-5; no reliable D call. This CDR3 region has 16 residues. Trimming took off 1 base at V and 5 bases at J, with 17 bases between the two ends. Germline CDR1 MGHDK, CDR2 SYGVNS. Here the CDR3 DNA reads TGTGCCAGCAGTGAATTCGCGCTCAGAAGCTATGAGACCCAGTACTTC. As protein: CASSEFALRSYETQYF.

This clone was found once. V usage is TRBV13 and J usage is TRBJ1-1, with D unresolved. This CDR3 region has 15 residues. Trimming pared 5 bases from V and 4 bases from J, leaving 17 bases between. The germline V gene has CDR1 PRHDT and CDR2 FYEKMQ (reference sequence). The CDR3 spells CASSPAFSAVTEAFF. CDR3 nucleotides: TGTGCCAGCAGCCCCGCCTTTAGCGCCGTCACTGAAGCTTTCTTT.